The T cell receptor beta chain under discussion was sequenced for a study of shared clonotypes between healthy human individuals. Overall study findings and caveats: Memory subsets generally showed lower estimated richness than naive subsets.

As regards this clone: Its target is not known.

Sequenced by immunoSEQ multiplex PCR; TCRdb stores in-frame clones only, minus some. In the table there are over 150,000 clones, over 50% of which are singletons. This CDR3 spans 16 amino acids. CDR1 is MDHEN and CDR2 is SYDVKM in the germline V gene. V was pared by 5 bases and J by 2 bases, with 7 bases of the junction left unmatched. The receptor was isolated from a young man in good health. The V and J genes are TRBV28 and TRBJ1-3; the match to TRBD1 covers 9 bases. Sequencing was performed on memory CD4+ T cells sorted from blood. The subset denotes: CD45RA-negative fraction. The CDR3 loop reads CASSTTTGGPGNTIYF. CDR3 coding DNA: TGTGCCAGCAGTACCACCACAGGGGGCCCTGGAAACACCATATATTTT.